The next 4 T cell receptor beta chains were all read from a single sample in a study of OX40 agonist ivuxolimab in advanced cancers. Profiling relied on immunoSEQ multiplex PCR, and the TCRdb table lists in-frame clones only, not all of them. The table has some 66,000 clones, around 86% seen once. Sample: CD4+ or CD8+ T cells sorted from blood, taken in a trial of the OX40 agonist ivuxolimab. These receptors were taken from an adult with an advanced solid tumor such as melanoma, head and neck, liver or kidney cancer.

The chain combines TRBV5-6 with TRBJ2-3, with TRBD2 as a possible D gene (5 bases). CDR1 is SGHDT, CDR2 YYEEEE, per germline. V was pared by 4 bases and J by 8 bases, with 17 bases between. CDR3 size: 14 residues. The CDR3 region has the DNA TGTGCCAGCAGCCAGGCCGCGGATCGGGGTACGCAGTATTTT. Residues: CASSQAADRGTQYF.

The CDR3 sequence is CATSARMASGASDEQYF. CDR3 sequence (DNA): TGTGCCACCAGCGCTCGTATGGCTAGCGGGGCTTCCGACGAGCAGTACTTC. The rearrangement joins TRBV15 to TRBJ2-7; 9 nucleotides agree with TRBD2. Germline V gene data show CDR1 as LNHNV and CDR2 as YYDKDF (reference sequence). J was trimmed by 5 bases and V by 5 bases; bases with no gene match: 16. The CDR3 runs to 17 residues.

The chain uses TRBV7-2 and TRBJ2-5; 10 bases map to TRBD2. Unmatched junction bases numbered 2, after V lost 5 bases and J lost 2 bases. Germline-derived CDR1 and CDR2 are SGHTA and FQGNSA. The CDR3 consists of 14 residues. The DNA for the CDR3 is TGTGCCAGCAGCGTGACTAGCGGGCAAGAGACCCAGTACTTC. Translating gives CASSVTSGQETQYF.

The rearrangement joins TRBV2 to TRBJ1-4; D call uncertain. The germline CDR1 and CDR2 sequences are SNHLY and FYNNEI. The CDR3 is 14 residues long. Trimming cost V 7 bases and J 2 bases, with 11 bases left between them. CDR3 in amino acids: CASKRTATNEKLFF. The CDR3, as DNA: TGTGCCAGCAAAAGAACAGCTACTAATGAAAAACTGTTTTTT.